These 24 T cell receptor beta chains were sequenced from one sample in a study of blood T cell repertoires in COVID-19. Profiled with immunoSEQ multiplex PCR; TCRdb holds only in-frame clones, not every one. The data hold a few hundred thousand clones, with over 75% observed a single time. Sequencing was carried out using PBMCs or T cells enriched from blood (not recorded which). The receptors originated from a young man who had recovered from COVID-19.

The CDR3 DNA sequence: TGTGCCAGCAGCATCTCTCATGGGAGGAACTACGAGCAGTACTTC. This sequence encodes CASSISHGRNYEQYF. The V gene is TRBV7-6, the J gene TRBJ2-7, with a weak D call TRBD2 (6 bases). CDR1 and CDR2 from the germline V gene are SGHVS and FNYEAQ. V dropped 5 bases and J dropped 3 bases, with 17 bases sitting between them. CDR3 length: 15 amino acids.

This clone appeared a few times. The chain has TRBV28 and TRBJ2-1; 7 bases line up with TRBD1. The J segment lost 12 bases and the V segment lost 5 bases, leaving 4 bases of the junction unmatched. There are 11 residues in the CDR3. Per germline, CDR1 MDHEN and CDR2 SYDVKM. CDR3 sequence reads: CASSTRDRQFF. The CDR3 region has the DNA TGTGCCAGCAGTACCCGGGACAGGCAGTTCTTC.

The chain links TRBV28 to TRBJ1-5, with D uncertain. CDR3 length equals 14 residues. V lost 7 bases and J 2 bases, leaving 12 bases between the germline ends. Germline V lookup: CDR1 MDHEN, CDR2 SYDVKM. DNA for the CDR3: TGTGCCAGCACCAAGGCCGGGGGCAATCAGCCCCAGCATTTT. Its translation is CASTKAGGNQPQHF.

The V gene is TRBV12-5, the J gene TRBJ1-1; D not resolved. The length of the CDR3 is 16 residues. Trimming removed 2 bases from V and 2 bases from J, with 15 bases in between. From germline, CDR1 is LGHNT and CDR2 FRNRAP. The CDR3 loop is CASGLTWANPNTEAFF. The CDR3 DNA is TGTGCTAGTGGTTTGACATGGGCGAATCCTAACACTGAAGCTTTCTTT.

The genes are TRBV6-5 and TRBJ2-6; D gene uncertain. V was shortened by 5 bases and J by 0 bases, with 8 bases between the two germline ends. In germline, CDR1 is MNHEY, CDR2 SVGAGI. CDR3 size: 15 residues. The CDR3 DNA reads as TGTGCCAGCAGTCCAAAATCCTCTGGGGCCAACGTCCTGACTTTC. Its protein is CASSPKSSGANVLTF.

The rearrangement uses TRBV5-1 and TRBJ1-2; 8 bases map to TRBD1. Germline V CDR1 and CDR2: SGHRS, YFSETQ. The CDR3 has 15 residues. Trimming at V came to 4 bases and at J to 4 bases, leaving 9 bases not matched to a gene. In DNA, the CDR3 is TGCGCCAGCAGCCCTGGACAGGGAACCCTCTATGGCTACACCTTC. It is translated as CASSPGQGTLYGYTF.

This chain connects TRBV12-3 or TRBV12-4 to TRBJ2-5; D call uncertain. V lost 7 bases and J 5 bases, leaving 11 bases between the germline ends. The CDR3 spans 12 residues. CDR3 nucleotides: TGTGCCAGCACCCCTCGACTGGAGACCCAGTACTTC. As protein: CASTPRLETQYF.

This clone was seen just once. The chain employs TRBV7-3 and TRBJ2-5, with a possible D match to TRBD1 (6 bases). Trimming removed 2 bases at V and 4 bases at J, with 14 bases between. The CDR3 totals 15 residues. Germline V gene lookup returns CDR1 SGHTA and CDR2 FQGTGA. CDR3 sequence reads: CASSLAGQIRETQYF. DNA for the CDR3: TGTGCCAGCAGCTTAGCCGGACAGATCCGAGAGACCCAGTACTTC.

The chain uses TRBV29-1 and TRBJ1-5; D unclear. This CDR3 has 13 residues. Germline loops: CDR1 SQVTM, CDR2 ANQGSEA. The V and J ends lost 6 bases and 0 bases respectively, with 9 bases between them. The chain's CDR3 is CSVVQSSNQPQHF. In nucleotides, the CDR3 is TGCAGCGTCGTACAGTCTAGCAATCAGCCCCAGCATTTT.

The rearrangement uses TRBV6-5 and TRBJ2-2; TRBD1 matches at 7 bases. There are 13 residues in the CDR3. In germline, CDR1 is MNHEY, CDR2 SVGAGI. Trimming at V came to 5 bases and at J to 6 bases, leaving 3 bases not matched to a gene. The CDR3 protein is CASSRQGSGELFF. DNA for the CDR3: TGTGCCAGCAGTCGACAGGGATCCGGGGAGCTGTTTTTT.

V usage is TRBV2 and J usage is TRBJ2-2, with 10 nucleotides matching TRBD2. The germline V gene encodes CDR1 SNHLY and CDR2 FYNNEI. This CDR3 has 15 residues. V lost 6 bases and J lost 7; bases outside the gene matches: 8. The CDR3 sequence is CASRVRTSGDGELFF. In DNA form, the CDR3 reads TGTGCCAGCAGGGTTAGGACTAGCGGTGACGGGGAGCTGTTTTTT.

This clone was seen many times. The CDR3 loop reads CASTPPSQDWRGYTF. Written as DNA, the CDR3 is TGTGCCAGTACCCCACCCTCCCAGGACTGGCGTGGCTACACCTTC. The chain links TRBV19 to TRBJ1-2; D gene uncertain. The V gene's germline CDR1 is LNHDA and CDR2 SQIVND (reference sequence). V dropped 7 bases and J dropped 7 bases, with 22 bases sitting between them. The CDR3 consists of 15 residues.

The CDR3 nucleotides read TGTGCCAGCAGCCCTCAGGTGGTCGATAATTCACCCCTCCACTTT. Its translation is CASSPQVVDNSPLHF. The gene calls are TRBV9 and TRBJ1-6; D unclear. V was pared by 4 bases and J by 5 bases, with 13 bases between. The germline CDR1 and CDR2 sequences are SGDLS and YYNGEE. This CDR3 has 15 amino acids.

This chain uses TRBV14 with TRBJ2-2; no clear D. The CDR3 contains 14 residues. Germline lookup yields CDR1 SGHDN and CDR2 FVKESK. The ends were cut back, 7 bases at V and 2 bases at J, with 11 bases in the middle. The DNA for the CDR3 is TGTGCCAGCACAGATAGACTTAACACCGGGGAGCTGTTTTTT. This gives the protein CASTDRLNTGELFF.

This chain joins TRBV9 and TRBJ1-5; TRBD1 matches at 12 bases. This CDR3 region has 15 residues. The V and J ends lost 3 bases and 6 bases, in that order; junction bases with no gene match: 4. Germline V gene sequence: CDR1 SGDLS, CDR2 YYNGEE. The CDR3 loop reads CASSAGTGGGQPQHF. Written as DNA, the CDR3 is TGTGCCAGCAGCGCAGGGACAGGGGGCGGTCAGCCCCAGCATTTT. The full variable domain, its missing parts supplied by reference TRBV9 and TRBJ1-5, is DSGVTQTPKHLITATGQRVTLRCSPRSGDLSVYWYQQSLDQGLQFLIQYYNGEERAKGNILERFSAQQFPDLHSELNLSSLELGDSALYFCASSAGTGGGQPQHFGDGTRLSIL.

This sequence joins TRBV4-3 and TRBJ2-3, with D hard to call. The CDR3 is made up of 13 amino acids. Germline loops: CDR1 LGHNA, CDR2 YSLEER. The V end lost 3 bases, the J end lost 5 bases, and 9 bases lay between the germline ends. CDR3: CASSQEARDTQYF. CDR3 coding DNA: TGCGCCAGCAGCCAGGAAGCTAGAGATACGCAGTATTTT.

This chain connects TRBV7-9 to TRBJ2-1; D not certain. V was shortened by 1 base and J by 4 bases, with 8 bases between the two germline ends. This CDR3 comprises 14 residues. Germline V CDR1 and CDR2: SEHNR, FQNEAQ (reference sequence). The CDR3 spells CASSLDTQYNEQFF. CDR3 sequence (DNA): TGTGCCAGCAGCTTAGATACACAGTACAATGAGCAGTTCTTC.

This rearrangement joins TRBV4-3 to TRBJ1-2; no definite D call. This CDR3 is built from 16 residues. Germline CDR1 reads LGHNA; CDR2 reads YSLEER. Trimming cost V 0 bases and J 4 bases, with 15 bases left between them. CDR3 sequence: CASSQDRAGLGYGYTF. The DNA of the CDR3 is TGCGCCAGCAGCCAAGATCGAGCAGGACTCGGCTATGGCTACACCTTC.

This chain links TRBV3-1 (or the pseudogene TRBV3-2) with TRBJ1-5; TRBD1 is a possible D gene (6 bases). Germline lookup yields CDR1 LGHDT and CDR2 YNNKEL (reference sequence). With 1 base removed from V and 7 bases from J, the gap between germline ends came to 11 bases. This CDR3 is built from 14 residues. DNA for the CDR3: TGTGCCAGCAGCCAAGCGGGCAGGGGACAGCCCCAGCATTTT. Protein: CASSQAGRGQPQHF.

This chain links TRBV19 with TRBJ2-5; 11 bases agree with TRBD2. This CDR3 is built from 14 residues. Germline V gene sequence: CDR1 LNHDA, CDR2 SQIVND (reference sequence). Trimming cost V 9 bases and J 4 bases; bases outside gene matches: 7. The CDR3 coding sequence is TGTGCCAGCCGAGAGGGACTAGCGGTAGAGACCCAGTACTTC. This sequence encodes CASREGLAVETQYF.

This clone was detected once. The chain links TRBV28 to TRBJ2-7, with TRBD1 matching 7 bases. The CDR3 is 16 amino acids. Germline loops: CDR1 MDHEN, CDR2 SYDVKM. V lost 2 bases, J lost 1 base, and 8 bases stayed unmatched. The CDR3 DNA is TGTGCCAGCAGTTTACGTTTGGGGACAGAATCCTACGAGCAGTACTTC. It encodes CASSLRLGTESYEQYF.

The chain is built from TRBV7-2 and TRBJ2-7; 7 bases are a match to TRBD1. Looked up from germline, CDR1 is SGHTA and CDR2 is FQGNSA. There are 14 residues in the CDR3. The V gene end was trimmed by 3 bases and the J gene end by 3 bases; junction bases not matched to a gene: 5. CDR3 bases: TGTGCCAGCAGCTTCGAGAGACAGGGCTACGAGCAGTACTTC. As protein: CASSFERQGYEQYF.

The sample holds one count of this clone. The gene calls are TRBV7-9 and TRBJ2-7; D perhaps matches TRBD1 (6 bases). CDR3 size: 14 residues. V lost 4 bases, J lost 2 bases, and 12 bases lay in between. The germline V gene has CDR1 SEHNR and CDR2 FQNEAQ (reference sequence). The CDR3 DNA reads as TGTGCCAGCAGCTCCTCCGGGACAACCTACGAGCAGTACTTC. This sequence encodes CASSSSGTTYEQYF.

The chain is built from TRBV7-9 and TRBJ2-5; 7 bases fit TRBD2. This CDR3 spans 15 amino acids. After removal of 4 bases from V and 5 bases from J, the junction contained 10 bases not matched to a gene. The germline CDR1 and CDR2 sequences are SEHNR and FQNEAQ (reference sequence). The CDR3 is CASSSSPPGGETQYF. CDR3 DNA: TGTGCCAGCAGCTCTAGCCCCCCCGGGGGGGAGACCCAGTACTTC.